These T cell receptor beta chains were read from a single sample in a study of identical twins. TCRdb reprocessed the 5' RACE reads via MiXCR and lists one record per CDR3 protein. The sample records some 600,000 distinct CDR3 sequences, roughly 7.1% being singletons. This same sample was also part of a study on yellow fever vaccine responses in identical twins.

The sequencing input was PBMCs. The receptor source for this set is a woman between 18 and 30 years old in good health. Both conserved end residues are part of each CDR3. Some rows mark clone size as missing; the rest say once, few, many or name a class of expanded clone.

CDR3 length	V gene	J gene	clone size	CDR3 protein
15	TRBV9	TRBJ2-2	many	CASSTRQENTGELFF
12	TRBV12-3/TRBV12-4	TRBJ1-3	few	CASNPSGNTIYF
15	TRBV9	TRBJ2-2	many	CASSTGRRATGELFF
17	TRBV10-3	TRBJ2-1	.	CAISERKGLAYDNEQFF
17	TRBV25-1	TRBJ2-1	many	CASSALGAGGSYNEQFF
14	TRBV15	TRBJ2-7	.	CATSPGNEAYEQYF
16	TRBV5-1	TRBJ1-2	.	CASSFNLPGQASGYTF
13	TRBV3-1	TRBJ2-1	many	CASSPERHSAQFF
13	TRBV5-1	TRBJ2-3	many	CASSASGLDTQYF
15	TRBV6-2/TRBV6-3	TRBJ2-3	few	CASSYLGQGGDTQYF
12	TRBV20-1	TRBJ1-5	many	CSAGQYNQPQHF
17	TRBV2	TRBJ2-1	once	CASSEFRGTSGINEQFF
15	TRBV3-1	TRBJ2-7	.	CASSQGTSGSVEQYF
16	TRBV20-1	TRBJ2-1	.	CSASQQGALGANEQFF
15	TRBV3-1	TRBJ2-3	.	CASSQGGSFRYTQYF
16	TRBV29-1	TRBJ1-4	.	CSVAQQGIATNEKLFF
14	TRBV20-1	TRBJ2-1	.	CSARDGPSYNEQFF
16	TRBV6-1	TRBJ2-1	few	CASTVTSGSANGFQFF
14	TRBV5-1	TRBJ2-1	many	CASRGGSSYNEQFF
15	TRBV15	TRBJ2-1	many	CATSNDRESYNEQFF
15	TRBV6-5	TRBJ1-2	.	CASSYAHAGARGYTF
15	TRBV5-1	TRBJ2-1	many	CASKDGGGAANEQFF
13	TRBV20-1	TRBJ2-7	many	CSAKTSGSAEQYF
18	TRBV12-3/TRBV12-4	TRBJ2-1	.	CALCLALSGGGSYNEQFF
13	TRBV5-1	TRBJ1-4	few	CASSTGQDEKLFF
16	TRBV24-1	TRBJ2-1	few	CATSDRDLSSYNEQFF
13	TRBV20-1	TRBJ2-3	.	CSATGGRTDTQYF
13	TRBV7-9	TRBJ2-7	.	CASSPYGGHEQYF
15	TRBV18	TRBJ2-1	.	CASSPRTSGANEQFF
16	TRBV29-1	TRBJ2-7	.	CSVLSLSGRTAAEQYF
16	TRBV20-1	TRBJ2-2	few	CSARETRRSNTGELFF